This section outlines one T cell receptor beta chain sequence together with its context. Seattle cases were enrolled at active infection and followed longitudinally. These data originate in a study of blood T cell repertoires in COVID-19. Study at large: T cells, B-cell-depleted T cells, or PBMCs supplied cDNA or gDNA.

The CDR3 loop spans 12 amino acids. Trimming stripped 6 bases from V and 6 bases from J, with 12 bases between. Germline CDR1 and CDR2: MNHEY and SVGEGT. Authors' data handling: Using reference gene primer amplification, nucleated cell counts were estimated. Here immunoSEQ multiplex PCR was the method, and the copy in TCRdb shows in-frame clones only, minus some. That table furnishes V, J and clone size, whereas the DNA furnished D and trimming. The table includes about 170,000 clones, 86% detected once. Sequenced: peripheral blood. This receptor was taken from a woman aged 55-69 years with COVID-19, enrolled during active disease. V usage is TRBV6-2 or TRBV6-3 and J usage is TRBJ2-7; tentatively, D is TRBD2 (6 bases). For the CDR3, the DNA is TGTGCCAGCAGCAACGGGGGTGGCGAGCAGTACTTC. Its translation is CASSNGGGEQYF.